The 21 T cell receptor beta chains presented below share a single source sample, sequenced in a study of T-cell reconstitution after alpha-beta-depleted transplantation in children. A TCRbeta library incorporating unique molecular identifiers was prepared. TCRdb analysed the PCR reads with MiXCR anew, one entry per CDR3 protein. The table includes tens of thousands of distinct CDR3 sequences, approximately 52% detected once. Specimen: peripheral blood, collected before TCRalphabeta/CD19-depleted stem cell transplant. Receptor source: a boy under three years old with SCID, due to receive a stem cell transplant.

This chain links TRBV2 with TRBJ2-1; the match to TRBD2 covers 12 bases. Germline-derived CDR1 and CDR2 are SNHLY and FYNNEI. This CDR3 region has 16 residues. The V and J ends lost 6 bases and 10 bases, in that order; junction bases with no gene match: 13. CDR3 region: CASSFPLAGGRGEQFF. Here the CDR3 DNA reads TGTGCCAGCAGCTTCCCCCTAGCGGGGGGGCGCGGGGAGCAGTTCTTC. The variable domain in full, with the rest retrieved from reference TRBV2 and TRBJ2-1, is EPEVTQTPSHQVTQMGQEVILRCVPISNHLYFYWYRQILGQKVEFLVSFYNNEISEKSEIFDDQFSVERPDGSNFTLKIRSTKLEDSAMYFCASSFPLAGGRGEQFFGPGTRLTVL.

This clonotype was picked up a small number of times. J is TRBJ1-5 and V is TRBV5-5; no clear D gene. The V end lost 3 bases, the J end lost 13 bases, and 17 bases lay between the germline ends. Germline lookup yields CDR1 SGHKS and CDR2 YYEKEE (reference sequence). The CDR3 is made up of 13 amino acids. CDR3 sequence: CASSSWTASRQHF. CDR3 DNA sequence: TGTGCCAGCAGCTCGTGGACGGCCTCAAGGCAGCATTTT.

The CDR3 coding sequence is TGTGCCAGCAGCTCTTTCAGGGCCGTCACCTTC. Translation: CASSSFRAVTF. The chain uses TRBV7-2 and TRBJ1-2, with D tentatively TRBD1 (5 bases). The length of the CDR3 is 11 residues. CDR1 is SGHTA, CDR2 FQGNSA, per germline. Between the trimmed V and J ends, which lost 4 bases and 13 bases, there was a span of 13 bases.

This clonotype has only a few counts. The chain employs TRBV5-4 and TRBJ1-2; D remains ambiguous. V lost 0 bases, J lost 2 bases, and 5 bases lay in between. This CDR3 comprises 13 residues. Germline loops: CDR1 SGHNT, CDR2 YYREEE (reference sequence). The CDR3 sequence is CASSLDNNYGYTF. The CDR3 DNA reads as TGTGCCAGCAGCTTGGACAACAACTATGGCTACACCTTC.

Many counts were recorded for this clonotype. The V call is TRBV7-9, the J call TRBJ1-1; D perhaps matches TRBD1 (6 bases). Trimming left V 7 bases short and J 1 base short, with 13 bases between. The germline gives CDR1 SEHNR, CDR2 FQNEAQ (reference sequence). The CDR3 totals 14 residues. The CDR3 nucleotides are TGTGCCAGCACACTAGTACAGGGGAACACTGAAGCTTTCTTT. It specifies CASTLVQGNTEAFF.

The chain recombines TRBV15 with TRBJ2-6; D is possibly TRBD2 (6 bases). CDR1 is LNHNV, CDR2 YYDKDF, per germline (reference sequence). The V end was cut by 5 bases, the J end by 2 bases, with 13 bases between. This CDR3 has 16 residues. CDR3 residues: CATSPAGTTGANVLTF. The CDR3 region has the DNA TGTGCCACCAGCCCAGCGGGTACGACTGGGGCCAACGTCCTGACTTTC.

This rearrangement joins TRBV15 to TRBJ2-5; weak D call: TRBD2 (5 bases). Trimming took off 4 bases at V and 5 bases at J, with 11 bases between the two ends. Germline assignment: CDR1 LNHNV and CDR2 YYDKDF (reference sequence). This CDR3 region has 13 residues. The CDR3 spells CATSTDFDETQYF. In nucleotides, the CDR3 is TGTGCCACCAGCACGGACTTCGATGAGACCCAGTACTTC.

In its sample, this clonotype was seen once. The chain's CDR3 is CASSFRGQDTEAFF. As DNA, the CDR3 is TGTGCCAGCAGTTTCCGGGGCCAGGACACTGAAGCTTTCTTT. The chain employs TRBV12-3 or TRBV12-4 and TRBJ1-1, with a possible D match to TRBD1 (5 bases). This CDR3 comprises 14 residues. Trimming removed 3 bases at V and 3 bases at J, with 11 bases between.

V usage is TRBV20-1 and J usage is TRBJ2-2; 8 bases are a match to TRBD1. This CDR3 is 17 amino acids long. The V and J ends lost 1 base and 4 bases, in that order; junction bases with no gene match: 11. CDR1 is DFQATT and CDR2 is SNEGSKA in the germline V gene (reference sequence). CDR3 sequence: CSARVSSGGSVTGELFF. The CDR3 DNA is TGCAGTGCTAGAGTATCATCAGGGGGCTCAGTCACCGGGGAGCTGTTTTTT.

The chain employs TRBV4-3 and TRBJ2-2, with TRBD2 identical over 7 bases. This CDR3 is built from 16 residues. Germline V CDR1 and CDR2: LGHNA, YSLEER. V lost 0 bases, J lost 5 bases, and 6 bases stayed unmatched. CDR3 in DNA: TGCGCCAGCAGCCAAGATATTGCCGGGGGGACCGGGGAGCTGTTTTTT. It codes for CASSQDIAGGTGELFF.

The chain links TRBV5-6 to TRBJ2-7; D possibly corresponds to TRBD1 (5 bases). This CDR3 comprises 16 residues. CDR1 and CDR2 from the germline V gene are SGHDT and YYEEEE. Trimming removed 0 bases from V and 3 bases from J, with 16 bases in between. CDR3 sequence: CASSLASGNLRYEQYF. For the CDR3, the DNA is TGTGCCAGCAGCTTGGCCTCAGGGAATTTACGCTACGAGCAGTACTTC.

This chain connects TRBV21-1 to TRBJ1-3. TRBV21-1 is tagged as a pseudogene. CDR3 length: 15 residues. CDR3 nucleotides: TGTGCCAGCAGCAAATCGCGAGTCTCTGGAAACACCATATATTTT. Translating gives CASSKSRVSGNTIYF.

The genes are TRBV7-6 and TRBJ1-6; tentatively, D is TRBD1 (6 bases). This CDR3 region has 14 residues. V was pared by 4 bases and J by 7 bases, with 11 bases between. Germline-derived CDR1 and CDR2 are SGHVS and FNYEAQ. The CDR3 reads CASSSEGQNSPLHF. CDR3 bases: TGTGCCAGCAGCTCCGAAGGACAGAATTCACCCCTCCACTTT.

V is TRBV4-1 and J is TRBJ1-1; unclear D gene. V was shortened by 6 bases and J by 7 bases, with 9 bases between the two germline ends. CDR3 length: 11 amino acids. Germline V gives CDR1 MGHRA, CDR2 YSYEKL. The CDR3 loop is CASSSSDEAFF. CDR3 bases: TGCGCCAGCAGTTCTTCCGATGAAGCTTTCTTT.

This chain joins TRBV5-6 and TRBJ2-7, with 11 positions matching TRBD2. The CDR3 is 15 amino acids. Germline assignment: CDR1 SGHDT and CDR2 YYEEEE. The ends lost 3 bases at V and 2 bases at J; junction bases unmatched: 4. CDR3 sequence reads: CASSSVGLAAYEQYF. Written as DNA, the CDR3 is TGTGCCAGCAGCTCGGTGGGACTAGCGGCCTACGAGCAGTACTTC.

V usage is TRBV20-1 and J usage is TRBJ2-1; no clear D. V lost 0 bases to trimming and J lost 5 bases, with 11 bases between them. CDR3 size: 14 residues. Germline lookup yields CDR1 DFQATT and CDR2 SNEGSKA (reference sequence). The CDR3 loop is CSARDPRVNNEQFF. DNA of the CDR3: TGCAGTGCTAGAGATCCCCGAGTTAACAATGAGCAGTTCTTC.

This clonotype came up a few times. This sequence joins TRBV4-2 and TRBJ2-3; D gene ambiguous. CDR3 length: 13 residues. Germline V gene lookup returns CDR1 LGHNA and CDR2 YNFKEQ. V was shortened by 1 base and J by 7 bases, with 9 bases between the two germline ends. This CDR3 reads CASSQVSVNTQYF. In DNA, the CDR3 is TGTGCCAGCAGCCAAGTCAGCGTAAATACGCAGTATTTT.

The chain couples TRBV11-2 to TRBJ2-2; D not resolved. Germline CDR1 SGHAT, CDR2 FQNNGV. V lost 5 bases and J lost 2, with 12 bases in between. CDR3 length: 15 amino acids. CDR3 bases: TGTGCCAGCAGCCGTGGCAACAGTAACACCGGGGAGCTGTTTTTT. Translating it yields CASSRGNSNTGELFF.

This clonotype was found a few times. This sequence joins TRBV29-1 and TRBJ1-2; D perhaps matches TRBD1 (5 bases). The CDR3 has 12 residues. Trimming left V 6 bases short and J 8 bases short, with 16 bases between. Germline CDR1 reads SQVTM; CDR2 reads ANQGSEA. CDR3 nucleotides: TGCAGCGTGGAGACAGCGGATCACGGCTACACCTTC. It specifies CSVETADHGYTF. The entire variable domain, with the rest obtained from reference TRBV29-1 and TRBJ1-2, is as follows: SAVISQKPSRDICQRGTSLTIQCQVDSQVTMMFWYRQQPGQSLTLIATANQGSEATYESGFVIDKFPISRPNLTFSTLTVSNMSPEDSSIYLCSVETADHGYTFGSGTRLTVV.

CDR3 amino acids: CASSLGLAVDNEQFF. In DNA, the CDR3 is TGTGCCAGCAGCTTGGGACTAGCGGTGGACAATGAGCAGTTCTTC. The J gene is TRBJ2-1, the V gene TRBV5-6, with TRBD2 matching over 9 bases. Per germline, CDR1 SGHDT and CDR2 YYEEEE. V gave up 0 bases and J gave up 5 bases; unmatched junction bases: 3. The CDR3 runs 15 residues.

This clonotype has a count of ten or more. The chain has TRBV6-5 and TRBJ2-5; D unresolved. The CDR3 runs to 13 residues. Germline CDR1 is MNHEY and CDR2 is SVGAGI. Trimming shortened V by 7 bases and J by 2 bases, and 11 bases separated the two germline ends. CDR3 DNA: TGTGCCAGCACCCCGGGCCAGCAAGAGACCCAGTACTTC. This sequence encodes CASTPGQQETQYF.